The sequence of this T cell receptor beta chain was determined in a study of T cells in Graves' hyperthyroidism and ophthalmopathy. As for the study in general: Peripheral blood was secured at the point of initial diagnosis, before any treatment.

The authors took PBMCs from 8.5 to 10 ml fresh peripheral blood. Findings and limits, study-wide: Patients with ophthalmopathy were separated from those with stable hyperthyroidism by a 13 V-J model.

The trim removed 10 bases at V and 4 bases at J, leaving 13 bases unmatched. The V gene's germline CDR1 is MGHRA and CDR2 YSYEKL. The CDR3 runs to 16 residues. This clonotype was seen a handful of times. What it recognizes is unknown. TCR beta CDR3 region amplification was performed from RNA transcripts. TCR CDR3 underwent first-round RT-PCR with the HTBI primer set. Using its own MiXCR run on the multiplex PCR reads, TCRdb lists one record per CDR3 protein. The sample has around 760,000 distinct CDR3 sequences, around 40% seen once. This receptor was obtained from a woman between 40 and 55 years old with Graves' hyperthyroidism. The chain recombines TRBV4-1 with TRBJ1-1; 12 bases are shared with TRBD1. Input material: blood. The CDR3 bases are TGCGCCACCACCTGGGGGGGACAGGGGGCTCGCACTGAAGCTTTCTTT. Its translation: CATTWGGQGARTEAFF.